These 20 T cell receptor beta chains were sequenced from one sample in a study of shared clonotypes between healthy human individuals. Profiled with immunoSEQ multiplex PCR; TCRdb holds only in-frame clones, not every one. The sample lists roughly 2.4 million clones; 95% were seen once. Sequenced input: naive CD4+ T cells sorted from blood. Regarding subset: CD45RA+ positively selected. These receptors were collected from a man between 18 and 29 years old in good health.

As concerns this clone: The same CDR3 also results from other DNA sequences found in this sample. CDR3: CAISDGLLGNYGYTF. CDR3 in DNA: TGTGCCATCAGCGATGGGCTTCTGGGGAACTATGGCTACACCTTC. This chain connects TRBV10-3 to TRBJ1-2; D not resolved. There are 15 residues in the CDR3. V was clipped by 6 bases and J by 2 bases, with 16 bases between them. Looked up from germline, CDR1 is ENHRY and CDR2 is SYGVKD.

The J gene is TRBJ2-7, the V gene TRBV5-4; 7 bases align to TRBD2. Germline-derived CDR1 and CDR2 are SGHNT and YYREEE (reference sequence). This CDR3 spans 16 amino acids. With 4 bases clipped from V and 5 bases from J, the junction kept 15 bases outside the gene matches. CDR3 in amino acids: CASSETAGPAKNEQYF. The CDR3 DNA follows: TGTGCCAGCAGCGAGACAGCGGGACCGGCTAAGAACGAGCAGTACTTC.

This chain links TRBV29-1 with TRBJ2-3; a possible D gene is TRBD2 (5 bases). Trimming removed 4 bases from V and 0 bases from J, with 11 bases in between. Germline CDR1 SQVTM, CDR2 ANQGSEA. The CDR3 covers 14 residues. CDR3 in amino acids: CSVGPGISTDTQYF. The CDR3 DNA follows: TGCAGCGTTGGTCCGGGGATTAGCACAGATACGCAGTATTTT.

The chain uses TRBV6-6 and TRBJ2-7; D possibly uses TRBD1 or TRBD2 (5 bases each). The CDR3 loop spans 14 amino acids. From germline, CDR1 is MNHNY and CDR2 SVGAGI (reference sequence). V gave up 6 bases and J gave up 6 bases, with 18 bases separating them. Here the CDR3 reads CASRKQGAGSEQYF. The CDR3 DNA is TGTGCCAGCAGGAAGCAAGGCGCAGGGAGCGAGCAGTACTTC.

This clone was seen a handful of times. The chain combines TRBV30 with TRBJ1-5, with unresolved D. The CDR3 is 14 amino acids. The V gene lost 0 bases and the J gene lost 4 bases, with 10 bases spanning the gap. Germline lookup yields CDR1 GTSNPN and CDR2 SVGIG (reference sequence). Written as DNA, the CDR3 is TGTGCCTGGAGTGTAACACGGGATAATCAGCCCCAGCATTTT. Translation: CAWSVTRDNQPQHF.

The CDR3 region is CAWSVKAAGETQYF. The CDR3, as DNA: TGTGCCTGGAGTGTAAAAGCGGCCGGGGAGACCCAGTACTTC. The V call is TRBV30, the J call TRBJ2-5; tentative D call: TRBD2 (5 bases). Germline CDR1 is GTSNPN and CDR2 is SVGIG (reference sequence). This CDR3 comprises 14 residues. V lost 0 bases and J 5 bases, leaving 13 bases between the germline ends.

V is TRBV7-9 and J is TRBJ1-3; D remains ambiguous. V dropped 3 bases and J dropped 2 bases, with 8 bases sitting between them. Germline V gives CDR1 SEHNR, CDR2 FQNEAQ (reference sequence). The CDR3 extends over 14 amino acids. This CDR3 reads CASSLHTAGNTIYF. The CDR3 nucleotides read TGTGCCAGCAGCTTGCACACGGCTGGAAACACCATATATTTT.

The rearrangement uses TRBV29-1 and TRBJ2-7; D is possibly TRBD1 or TRBD2 (5 bases each). Trimming stripped 5 bases from V and 1 base from J, with 12 bases between. The CDR3 is 13 amino acids. Germline CDR1 is SQVTM and CDR2 is ANQGSEA. CDR3 nucleotide sequence: TGCAGCGTTCGGGGCAGGGTGTCCTACGAGCAGTACTTC. The encoded protein is CSVRGRVSYEQYF.

Comments on this clone: A junction boundary mismatches the germline segment, possibly from a read error. The CDR3 DNA is TGTGCTAGCAGCTTCGGGACTAGCTCCGAGCAGTACTTC. The encoded protein is CASSFGTSSEQYF. V is TRBV7-7 and J is TRBJ2-7, with 9 bases aligning to TRBD2. Germline V gene data show CDR1 as SSHAT and CDR2 as FNYEAQ (reference sequence). This CDR3 has 13 residues.

V is TRBV6-6 and J is TRBJ1-1; 11 bases match TRBD1. The V gene's germline CDR1 is MNHNY and CDR2 SVGAGI (reference sequence). The length of the CDR3 is 14 residues. V dropped 8 bases and J dropped 0; count of bases not matched to a gene: 2. CDR3 in amino acids: CASRTGGLNTEAFF. CDR3 DNA sequence: TGTGCCAGCCGGACAGGGGGCTTGAACACTGAAGCTTTCTTT.

The genes are TRBV7-9 and TRBJ2-7; 8 nucleotides line up with TRBD1. CDR1 is SEHNR, CDR2 FQNEAQ, per germline (reference sequence). Trimming took 5 bases from V and 3 from J; bases not matched to a gene: 12. The CDR3 extends over 16 amino acids. The CDR3 DNA is TGTGCCAGCAGCGACCCCCCAGGGGGCCTCGACTACGAGCAGTACTTC. Its protein product is CASSDPPGGLDYEQYF. The full variable domain, with the rest looked up from reference TRBV7-9 and TRBJ2-7, is DTGVSQNPRHKITKRGQNVTFRCDPISEHNRLYWYRQTLGQGPEFLTYFQNEAQLEKSRLLSDRFSAERPKGSFSTLEIQRTEQGDSAMYLCASSDPPGGLDYEQYFGPGTRLTVT.

The rearrangement uses TRBV4-3 and TRBJ2-1; D not resolved. In germline, CDR1 is LGHNA, CDR2 YSLEER. Trimming removed 0 bases at V and 4 bases at J, with 13 bases between. The CDR3 consists of 16 residues. The DNA for the CDR3 is TGCGCCAGCAGCCAAGAACCTCCTTGGGCTTACAATGAGCAGTTCTTC. Protein sequence: CASSQEPPWAYNEQFF.

The chain links TRBV4-1 to TRBJ2-5, with 9 bases fitting TRBD2. Germline V CDR1 and CDR2: MGHRA, YSYEKL. The CDR3 sequence is 16 residues long. V gave up 4 bases and J gave up 3 bases; unmatched junction bases: 9. DNA for the CDR3: TGCGCCAGCAGCCCCCCCTCTAGCGGGACTAAAGAGACCCAGTACTTC. It translates to CASSPPSSGTKETQYF.

A single count supports this clone. The V and J genes are TRBV30 and TRBJ1-6; no firm D call. From germline, CDR1 is GTSNPN and CDR2 SVGIG (reference sequence). Deletions cut 4 bases from V and 6 bases from J, with 7 bases between. The CDR3 is 12 residues long. The CDR3 coding sequence is TGTGCCTGGAAGGGTGGTAATTCACCCCTCCACTTT. Translating gives CAWKGGNSPLHF. Using reference TRBV30 and TRBJ1-6 for the parts outside the CDR3, the full variable domain is SQTIHQWPATLVQPVGSPLSLECTVEGTSNPNLYWYRQAAGRGLQLLFYSVGIGQISSEVPQNLSASRPQDRQFILSSKKLLLSDSGFYLCAWKGGNSPLHFGNGTRLTVT.

This chain connects TRBV6-5 to TRBJ2-3; 13 bases line up with TRBD2. V trimming: 4 bases; J trimming: 6 bases; junction bases outside the gene matches: 7. The germline V gene has CDR1 MNHEY and CDR2 SVGAGI. This CDR3 is built from 16 residues. The chain's CDR3 is CASSLGLAGEWDTQYF. In DNA form, the CDR3 reads TGTGCCAGCAGTTTAGGACTAGCGGGAGAGTGGGATACGCAGTATTTT.

This chain connects TRBV18 to TRBJ1-6, with 7 bases that match TRBD1. Unmatched junction bases numbered 10, after V lost 4 bases and J lost 10 bases. Germline V gene sequence: CDR1 KGHSH, CDR2 LQKENI. CDR3 size: 15 residues. This chain's CDR3 is CASSRQGLKGSPLHF. The CDR3 coding sequence is TGTGCCAGCTCACGACAGGGCTTAAAAGGATCACCCCTCCACTTT.

The V call is TRBV18, the J call TRBJ2-1; D is uncertain. The CDR3 spans 14 residues. Per the germline V gene, CDR1 is KGHSH and CDR2 is LQKENI. V was clipped by 3 bases and J by 0 bases, with 6 bases between them. The CDR3 DNA sequence: TGTGCCAGCTCACCTTTACCCTCCTACAATGAGCAGTTCTTC. It translates to CASSPLPSYNEQFF.

The chain recombines TRBV5-1 with TRBJ2-2; 9 bases are a match to TRBD2. After removal of 8 bases from V and 1 base from J, the junction contained 6 bases not matched to a gene. There are 15 residues in the CDR3. Looked up from germline, CDR1 is SGHRS and CDR2 is YFSETQ. CDR3 nucleotides: TGCGCCAGTAGTATAGCGGGAGAGAACACCGGGGAGCTGTTTTTT. It specifies CASSIAGENTGELFF.

CDR3 protein: CAISPGTDTYEQYF. The CDR3 bases are TGTGCCATCAGCCCCGGGACCGATACCTACGAGCAGTACTTC. The chain has TRBV10-3 and TRBJ2-7, with D perhaps given as TRBD1 or TRBD2 (5 bases each). The germline V gene encodes CDR1 ENHRY and CDR2 SYGVKD. V lost 6 bases and J 2 bases, leaving 14 bases between the germline ends. The CDR3 contains 14 residues.

J is TRBJ1-4 and V is TRBV5-1, with D unclear. The CDR3 is 15 residues long. Trimming shortened V by 2 bases and J by 5 bases, and 13 bases separated the two germline ends. In germline, CDR1 is SGHRS, CDR2 YFSETQ. CDR3 sequence: CASSFGEGGNEKLFF. The CDR3 DNA reads TGCGCCAGCAGCTTTGGTGAGGGAGGGAATGAAAAACTGTTTTTT.